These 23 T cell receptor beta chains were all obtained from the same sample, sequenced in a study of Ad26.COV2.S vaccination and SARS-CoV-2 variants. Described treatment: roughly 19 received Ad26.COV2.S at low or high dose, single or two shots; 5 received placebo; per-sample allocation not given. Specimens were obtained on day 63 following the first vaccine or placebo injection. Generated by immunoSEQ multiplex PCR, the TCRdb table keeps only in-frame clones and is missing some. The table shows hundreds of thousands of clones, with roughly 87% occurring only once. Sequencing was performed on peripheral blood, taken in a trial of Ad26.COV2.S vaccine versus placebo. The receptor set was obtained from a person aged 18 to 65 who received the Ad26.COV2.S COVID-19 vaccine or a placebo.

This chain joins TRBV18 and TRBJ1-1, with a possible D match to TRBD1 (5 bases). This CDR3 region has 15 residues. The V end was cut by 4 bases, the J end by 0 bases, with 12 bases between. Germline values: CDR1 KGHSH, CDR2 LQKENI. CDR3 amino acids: CASSLGGVMNTEAFF. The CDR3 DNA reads TGTGCCAGCTCACTGGGGGGGGTCATGAACACTGAAGCTTTCTTT.

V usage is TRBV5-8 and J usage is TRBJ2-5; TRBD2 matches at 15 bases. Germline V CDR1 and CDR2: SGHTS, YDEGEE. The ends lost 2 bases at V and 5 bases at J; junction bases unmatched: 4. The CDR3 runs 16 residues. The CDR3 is CASSLGLAGGLETQYF. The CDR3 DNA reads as TGTGCCAGCAGCTTAGGACTAGCGGGAGGGTTGGAGACCCAGTACTTC.

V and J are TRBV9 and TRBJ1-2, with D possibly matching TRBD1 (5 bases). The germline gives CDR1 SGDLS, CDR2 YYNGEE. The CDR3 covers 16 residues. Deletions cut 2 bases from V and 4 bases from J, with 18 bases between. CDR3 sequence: CASSVFPGTVPYGYTF. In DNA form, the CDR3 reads TGTGCCAGCAGCGTTTTCCCCGGGACGGTTCCCTATGGCTACACCTTC.

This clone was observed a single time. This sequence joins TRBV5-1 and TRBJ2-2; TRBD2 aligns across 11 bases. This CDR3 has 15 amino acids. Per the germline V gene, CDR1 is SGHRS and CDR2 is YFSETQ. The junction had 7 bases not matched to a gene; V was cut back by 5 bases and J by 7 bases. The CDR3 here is CASRQLAGADGELFF. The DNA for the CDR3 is TGCGCCAGCAGACAACTAGCGGGAGCGGACGGGGAGCTGTTTTTT.

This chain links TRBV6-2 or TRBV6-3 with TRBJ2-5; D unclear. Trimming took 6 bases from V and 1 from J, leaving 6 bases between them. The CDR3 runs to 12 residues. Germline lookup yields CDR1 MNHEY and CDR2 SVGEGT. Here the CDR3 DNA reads TGTGCCAGCAGACCTCGCCAAGAGACCCAGTACTTC. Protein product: CASRPRQETQYF.

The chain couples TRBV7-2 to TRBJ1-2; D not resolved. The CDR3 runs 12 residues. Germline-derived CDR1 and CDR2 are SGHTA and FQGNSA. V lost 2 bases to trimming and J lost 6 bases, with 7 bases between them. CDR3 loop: CASSLPGNGYTF. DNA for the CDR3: TGTGCCAGCAGCTTACCGGGAAATGGCTACACCTTC. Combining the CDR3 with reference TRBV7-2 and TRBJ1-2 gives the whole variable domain GAGVSQSPSNKVTEKGKDVELRCDPISGHTALYWYRQSLGQGLEFLIYFQGNSAPDKSGLPSDRFSAERTGGSVSTLTIQRTQQEDSAVYLCASSLPGNGYTFGSGTRLTVV.

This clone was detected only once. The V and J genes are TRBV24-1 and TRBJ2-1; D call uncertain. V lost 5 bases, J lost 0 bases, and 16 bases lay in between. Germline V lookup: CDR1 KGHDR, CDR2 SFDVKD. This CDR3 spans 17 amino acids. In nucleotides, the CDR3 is TGTGCCACCAGTGCCGCACTGACTGCGAGCTCCTACAATGAGCAGTTCTTC. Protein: CATSAALTASSYNEQFF.

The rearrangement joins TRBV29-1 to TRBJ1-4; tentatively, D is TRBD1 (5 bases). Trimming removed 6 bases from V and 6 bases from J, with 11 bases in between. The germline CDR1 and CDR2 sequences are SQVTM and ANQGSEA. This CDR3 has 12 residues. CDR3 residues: CSVSRADEKLFF. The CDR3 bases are TGCAGCGTGTCCAGGGCGGATGAAAAACTGTTTTTT.

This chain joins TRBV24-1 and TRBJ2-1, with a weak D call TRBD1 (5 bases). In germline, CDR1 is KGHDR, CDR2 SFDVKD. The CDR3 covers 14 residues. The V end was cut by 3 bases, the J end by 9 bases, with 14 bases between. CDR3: CATSDARVKGEQFF. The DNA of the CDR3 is TGTGCCACCAGTGATGCCAGGGTTAAGGGTGAGCAGTTCTTC.

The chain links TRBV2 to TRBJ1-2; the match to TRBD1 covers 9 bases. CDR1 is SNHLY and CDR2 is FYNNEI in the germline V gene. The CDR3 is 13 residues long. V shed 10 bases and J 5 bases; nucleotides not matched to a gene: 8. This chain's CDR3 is CANQGQGPYGYTF. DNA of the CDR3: TGTGCCAACCAAGGACAGGGGCCTTATGGCTACACCTTC.

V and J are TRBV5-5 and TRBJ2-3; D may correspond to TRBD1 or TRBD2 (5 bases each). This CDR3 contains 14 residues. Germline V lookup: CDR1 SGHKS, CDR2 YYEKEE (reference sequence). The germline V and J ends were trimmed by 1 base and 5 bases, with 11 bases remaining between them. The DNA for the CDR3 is TGTGCCAGCAGCTTGTCGCGTGGGGGAGATACGCAGTATTTT. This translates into CASSLSRGGDTQYF. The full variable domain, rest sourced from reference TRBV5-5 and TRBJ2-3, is DAGVTQSPTHLIKTRGQQVTLRCSPISGHKSVSWYQQVLGQGPQFIFQYYEKEERGRGNFPDRFSARQFPNYSSELNVNALLLGDSALYLCASSLSRGGDTQYFGPGTRLTVL.

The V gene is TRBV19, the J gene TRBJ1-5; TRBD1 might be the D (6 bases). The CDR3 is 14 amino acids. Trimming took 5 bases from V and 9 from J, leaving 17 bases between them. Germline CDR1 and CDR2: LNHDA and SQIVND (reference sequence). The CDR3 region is CASSFGGRGGPQHF. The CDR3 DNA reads TGTGCCAGTAGTTTCGGGGGGCGTGGAGGGCCCCAGCATTTT.

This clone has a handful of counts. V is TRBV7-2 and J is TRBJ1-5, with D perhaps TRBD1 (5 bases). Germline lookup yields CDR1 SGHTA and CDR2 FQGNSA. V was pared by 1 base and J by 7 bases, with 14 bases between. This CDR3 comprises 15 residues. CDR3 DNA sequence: TGTGCCAGCAGCTTAGGTCGCGGGGGATGGCAGCCCCAGCATTTT. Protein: CASSLGRGGWQPQHF.

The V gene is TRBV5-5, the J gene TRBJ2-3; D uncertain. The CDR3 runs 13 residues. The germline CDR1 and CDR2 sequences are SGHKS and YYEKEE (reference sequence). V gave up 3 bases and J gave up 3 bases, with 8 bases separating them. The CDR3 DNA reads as TGTGCCAGCAGCTCTCACCGAACAGATACGCAGTATTTT. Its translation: CASSSHRTDTQYF. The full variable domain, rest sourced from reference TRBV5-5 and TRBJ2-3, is DAGVTQSPTHLIKTRGQQVTLRCSPISGHKSVSWYQQVLGQGPQFIFQYYEKEERGRGNFPDRFSARQFPNYSSELNVNALLLGDSALYLCASSSHRTDTQYFGPGTRLTVL.

The CDR3 region is CASSLIPTGQTDTQYF. CDR3 sequence (DNA): TGCGCCAGCAGCTTAATACCGACGGGGCAAACAGATACGCAGTATTTT. V usage is TRBV5-1 and J usage is TRBJ2-3; D may correspond to TRBD1 or TRBD2 (5 bases each). Germline V gene sequence: CDR1 SGHRS, CDR2 YFSETQ. Trimming left V 2 bases short and J 3 bases short, with 16 bases between. CDR3 length: 16 amino acids.

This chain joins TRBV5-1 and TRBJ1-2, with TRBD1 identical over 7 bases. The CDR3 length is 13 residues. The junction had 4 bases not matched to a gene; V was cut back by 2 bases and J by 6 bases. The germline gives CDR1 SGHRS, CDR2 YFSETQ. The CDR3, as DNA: TGCGCCAGCAGCTTTACAGGGGTGGATGGCTACACCTTC. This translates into CASSFTGVDGYTF.

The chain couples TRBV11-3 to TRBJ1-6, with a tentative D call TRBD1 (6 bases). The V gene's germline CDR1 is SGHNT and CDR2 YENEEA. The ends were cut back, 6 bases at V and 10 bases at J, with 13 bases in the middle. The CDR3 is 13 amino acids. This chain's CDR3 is CASSQGLSSPLHF. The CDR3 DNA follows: TGTGCCAGCAGTCAGGGGTTGTCCTCACCCCTCCACTTT.

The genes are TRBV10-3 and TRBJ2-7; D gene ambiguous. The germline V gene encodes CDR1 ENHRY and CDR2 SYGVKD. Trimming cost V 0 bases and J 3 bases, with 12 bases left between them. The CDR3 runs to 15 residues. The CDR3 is CAISESVDGSYEQYF. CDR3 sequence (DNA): TGTGCCATCAGTGAGTCTGTGGACGGAAGCTACGAGCAGTACTTC.

The CDR3 DNA sequence: TGTGCCTGGAGTGGGGATCAGGGGAACACTGAAGCTTTCTTT. As protein: CAWSGDQGNTEAFF. The genes are TRBV30 and TRBJ1-1; a possible D gene is TRBD1 (5 bases). The CDR3 contains 14 residues. From germline, CDR1 is GTSNPN and CDR2 SVGIG (reference sequence). V lost 1 base, J lost 1 base, and 10 bases lay in between.

CDR3 nucleotide sequence: TGCGCCAGCAGCCGCCTGACAGGGACCTATGGCTACACCTTC. Translation gives CASSRLTGTYGYTF. This chain connects TRBV4-3 to TRBJ1-2; TRBD1 agrees at 7 bases. The CDR3 contains 14 residues. Germline CDR1 reads LGHNA; CDR2 reads YSLEER. The junction had 6 bases not matched to a gene; V was cut back by 4 bases and J by 4 bases.

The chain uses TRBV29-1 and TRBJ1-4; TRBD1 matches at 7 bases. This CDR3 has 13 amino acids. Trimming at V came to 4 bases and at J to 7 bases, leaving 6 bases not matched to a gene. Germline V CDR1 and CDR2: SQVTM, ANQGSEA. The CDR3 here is CSVGQGKGEKLFF. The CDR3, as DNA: TGCAGCGTTGGACAGGGAAAGGGTGAAAAACTGTTTTTT.

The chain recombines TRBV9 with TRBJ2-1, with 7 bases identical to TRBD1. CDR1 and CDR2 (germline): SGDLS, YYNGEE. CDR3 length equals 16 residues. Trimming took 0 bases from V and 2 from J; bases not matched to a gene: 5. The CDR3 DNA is TGTGCCAGCAGCGTAGTGGGGACAGTCACCTACAATGAGCAGTTCTTC. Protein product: CASSVVGTVTYNEQFF.

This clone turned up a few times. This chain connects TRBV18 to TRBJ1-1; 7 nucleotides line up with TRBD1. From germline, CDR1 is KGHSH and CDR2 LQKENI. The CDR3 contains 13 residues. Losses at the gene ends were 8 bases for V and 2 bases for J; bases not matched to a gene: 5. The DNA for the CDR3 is TGTGCCAGCCTGGGACAGCTTAACACTGAAGCTTTCTTT. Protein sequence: CASLGQLNTEAFF.